This T cell receptor beta chain was sequenced for a study of spatial heterogeneity in lung cancer. Looking at the study overall: The roughly 79 donors had untreated early-stage non-small cell lung cancer. Raw sequencing reads included, on average, more than 8.5 appearances of each unique TCR and UMI combination. Sequencing was performed on follow-up PBMC samples when available, collected at a median of approximately two years after resection.

Germline V gene lookup returns CDR1 SGDLS and CDR2 YYNGEE. The CDR3 runs 12 residues. Trimming took 4 bases from V and 6 from J, leaving 10 bases between them. In the library, each TCR cDNA molecule bore its own unique molecular identifier. From the 5' RACE reads, TCRdb called clonotypes with MiXCR, one entry per CDR3 protein. The sample records about 120,000 distinct CDR3 sequences, 12% being singletons. Regarding time point: blood at routine non-recurrence follow-up after resection. Unsorted samples of tumor, nontumor lung or frozen PBMC had their whole RNA sequenced. The V gene is TRBV9, the J gene TRBJ1-1; no firm D call. The clonotype originates from a male donor with early-stage non-small cell lung cancer. The sequencing here drew on PBMCs, taken at follow-up. The CDR3 DNA reads TGTGCCAGCAGCCGGGATCTCTCTGAAGCTTTCTTT. This translates into CASSRDLSEAFF.